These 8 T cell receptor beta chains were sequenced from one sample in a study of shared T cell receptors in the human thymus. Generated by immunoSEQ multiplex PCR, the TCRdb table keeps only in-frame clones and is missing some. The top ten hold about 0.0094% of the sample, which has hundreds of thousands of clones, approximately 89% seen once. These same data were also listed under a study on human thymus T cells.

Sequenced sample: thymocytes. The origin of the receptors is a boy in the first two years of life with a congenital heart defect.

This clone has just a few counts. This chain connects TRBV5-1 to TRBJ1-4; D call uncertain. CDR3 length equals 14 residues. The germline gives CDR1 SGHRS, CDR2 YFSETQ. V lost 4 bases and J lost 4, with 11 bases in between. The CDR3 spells CASSAAGGNEKLFF. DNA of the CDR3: TGCGCCAGCAGCGCGGCGGGAGGTAATGAAAAACTGTTTTTT.

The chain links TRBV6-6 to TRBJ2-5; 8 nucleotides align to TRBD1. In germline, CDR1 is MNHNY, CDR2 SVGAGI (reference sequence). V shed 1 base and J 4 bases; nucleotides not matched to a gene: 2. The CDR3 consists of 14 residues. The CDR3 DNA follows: TGTGCCAGCAGTTACTTAGACAGGGGAGAGACCCAGTACTTC. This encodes CASSYLDRGETQYF.

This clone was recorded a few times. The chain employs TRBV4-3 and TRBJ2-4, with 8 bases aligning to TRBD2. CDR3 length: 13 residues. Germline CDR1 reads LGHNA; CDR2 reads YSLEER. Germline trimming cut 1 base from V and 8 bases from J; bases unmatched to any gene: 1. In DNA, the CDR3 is TGCGCCAGCAGCCAAGCGGGAGGGGACATTCAGTACTTC. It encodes CASSQAGGDIQYF.

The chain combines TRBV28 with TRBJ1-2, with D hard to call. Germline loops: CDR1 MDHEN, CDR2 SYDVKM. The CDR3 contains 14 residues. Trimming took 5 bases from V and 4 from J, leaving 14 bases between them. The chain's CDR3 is CASSPPDSPYGYTF. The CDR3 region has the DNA TGTGCCAGCAGTCCCCCCGATAGCCCCTATGGCTACACCTTC.

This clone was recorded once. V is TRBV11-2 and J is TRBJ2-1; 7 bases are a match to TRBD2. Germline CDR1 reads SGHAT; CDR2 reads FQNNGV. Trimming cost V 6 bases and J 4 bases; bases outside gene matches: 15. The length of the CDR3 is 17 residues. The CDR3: CASRPHVRDYFYNEQFF. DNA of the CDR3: TGTGCCAGCAGACCCCACGTGCGGGACTACTTTTACAATGAGCAGTTCTTC.

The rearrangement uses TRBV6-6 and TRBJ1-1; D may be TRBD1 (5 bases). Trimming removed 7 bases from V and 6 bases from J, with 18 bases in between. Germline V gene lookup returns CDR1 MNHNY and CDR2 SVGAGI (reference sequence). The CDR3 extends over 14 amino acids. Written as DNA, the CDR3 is TGTGCCAGCACCCATTCTTCGACAGTGTCTGAAGCTTTCTTT. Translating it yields CASTHSSTVSEAFF.

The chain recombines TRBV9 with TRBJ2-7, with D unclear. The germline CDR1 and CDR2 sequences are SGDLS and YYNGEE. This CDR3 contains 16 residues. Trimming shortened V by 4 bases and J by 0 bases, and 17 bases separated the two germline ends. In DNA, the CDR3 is TGTGCCAGCAGCCGTACGCCAGGAATGAGCTCCTACGAGCAGTACTTC. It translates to CASSRTPGMSSYEQYF.

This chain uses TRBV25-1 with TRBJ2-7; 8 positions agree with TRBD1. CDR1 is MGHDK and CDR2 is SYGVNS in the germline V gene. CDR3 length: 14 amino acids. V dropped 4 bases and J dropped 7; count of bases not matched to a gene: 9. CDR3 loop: CASSAPDRGGEQYF. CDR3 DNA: TGTGCCAGCAGTGCCCCCGACAGGGGTGGAGAGCAGTACTTC.